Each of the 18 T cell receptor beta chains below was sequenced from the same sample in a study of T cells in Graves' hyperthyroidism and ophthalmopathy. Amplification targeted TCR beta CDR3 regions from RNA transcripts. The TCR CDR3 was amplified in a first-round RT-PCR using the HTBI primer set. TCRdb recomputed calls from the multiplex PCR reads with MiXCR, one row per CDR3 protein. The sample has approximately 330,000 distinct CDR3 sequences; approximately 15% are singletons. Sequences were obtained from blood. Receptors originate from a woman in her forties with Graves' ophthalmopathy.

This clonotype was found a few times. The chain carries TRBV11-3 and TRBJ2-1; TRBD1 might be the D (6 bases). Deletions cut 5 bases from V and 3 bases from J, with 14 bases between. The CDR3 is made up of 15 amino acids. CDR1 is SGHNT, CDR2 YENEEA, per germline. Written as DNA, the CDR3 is TGTGCCAGCAGCCAGGACAGAGTCGTCTACAATGAGCAGTTCTTC. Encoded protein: CASSQDRVVYNEQFF.

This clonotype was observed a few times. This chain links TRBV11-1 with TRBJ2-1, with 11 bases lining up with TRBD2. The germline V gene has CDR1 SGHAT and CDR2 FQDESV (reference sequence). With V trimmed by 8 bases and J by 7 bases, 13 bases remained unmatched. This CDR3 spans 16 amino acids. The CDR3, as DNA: TGTGCCAGCGGTTTTACTAGCGGGAGATGGGTTAATGAGCAGTTCTTC. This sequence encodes CASGFTSGRWVNEQFF.

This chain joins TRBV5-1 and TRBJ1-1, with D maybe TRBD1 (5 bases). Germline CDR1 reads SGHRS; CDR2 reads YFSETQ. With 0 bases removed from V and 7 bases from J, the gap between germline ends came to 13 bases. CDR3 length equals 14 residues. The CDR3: CASSLGQLVGEAFF. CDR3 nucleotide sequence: TGCGCCAGCAGCTTGGGACAGCTCGTAGGTGAAGCTTTCTTT.

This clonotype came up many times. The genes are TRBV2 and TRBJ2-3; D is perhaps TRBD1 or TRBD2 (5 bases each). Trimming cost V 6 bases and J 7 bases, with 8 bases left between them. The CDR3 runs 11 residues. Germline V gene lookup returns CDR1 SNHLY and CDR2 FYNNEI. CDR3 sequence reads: CASREGYTQYF. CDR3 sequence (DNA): TGTGCCAGCAGAGAGGGGTATACGCAGTATTTT.

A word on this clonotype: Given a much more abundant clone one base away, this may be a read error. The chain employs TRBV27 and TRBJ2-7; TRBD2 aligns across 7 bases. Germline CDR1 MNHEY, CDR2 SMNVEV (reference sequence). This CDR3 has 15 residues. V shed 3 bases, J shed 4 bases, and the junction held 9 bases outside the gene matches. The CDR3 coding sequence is TGTGCCAGCAGTTTTGCGGGAGTCGCGCCATACGAGCAGTACTTC. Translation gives CASSFAGVAPYEQYF.

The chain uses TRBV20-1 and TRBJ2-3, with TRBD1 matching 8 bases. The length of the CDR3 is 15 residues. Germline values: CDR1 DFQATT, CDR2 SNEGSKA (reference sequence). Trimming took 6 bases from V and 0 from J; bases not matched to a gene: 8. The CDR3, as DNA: TGCAGTGCCAGGGGGCTCGCGGCTAGCACAGATACGCAGTATTTT. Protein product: CSARGLAASTDTQYF.

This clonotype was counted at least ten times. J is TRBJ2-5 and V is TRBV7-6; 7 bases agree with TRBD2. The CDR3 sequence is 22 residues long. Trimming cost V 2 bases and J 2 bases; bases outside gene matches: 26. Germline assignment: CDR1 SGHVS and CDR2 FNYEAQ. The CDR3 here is CASSLPNELRGGTLDTQETQYF. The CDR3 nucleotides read TGTGCCAGCAGCTTACCAAACGAGTTGCGGGGAGGGACTCTAGACACACAAGAGACCCAGTACTTC.

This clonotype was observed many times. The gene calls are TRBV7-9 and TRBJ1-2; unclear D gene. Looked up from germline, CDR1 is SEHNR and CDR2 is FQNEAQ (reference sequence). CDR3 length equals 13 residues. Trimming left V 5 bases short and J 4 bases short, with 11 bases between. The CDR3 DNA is TGTGCCAGCAGCCCGGGCCCTGTCTATGGCTACACCTTC. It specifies CASSPGPVYGYTF.

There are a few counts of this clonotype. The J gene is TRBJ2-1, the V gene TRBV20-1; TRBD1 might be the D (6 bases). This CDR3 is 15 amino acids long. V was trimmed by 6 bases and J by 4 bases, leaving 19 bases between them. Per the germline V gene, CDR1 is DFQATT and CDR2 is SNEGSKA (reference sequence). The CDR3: CSAPIPDRRYNEQFF. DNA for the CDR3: TGCAGTGCCCCTATCCCGGACAGACGTTACAATGAGCAGTTCTTC.

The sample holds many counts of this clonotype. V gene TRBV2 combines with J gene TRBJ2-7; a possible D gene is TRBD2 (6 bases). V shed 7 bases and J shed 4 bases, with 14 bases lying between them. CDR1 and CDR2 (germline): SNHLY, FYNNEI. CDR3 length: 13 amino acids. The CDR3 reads CASIGTGGYEQYF. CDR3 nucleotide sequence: TGTGCCAGCATCGGCACCGGGGGATACGAGCAGTACTTC.

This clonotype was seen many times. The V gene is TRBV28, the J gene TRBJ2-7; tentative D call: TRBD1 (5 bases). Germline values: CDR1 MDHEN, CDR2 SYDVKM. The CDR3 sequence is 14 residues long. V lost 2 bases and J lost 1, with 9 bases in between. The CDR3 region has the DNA TGTGCCAGCAGTTTAATGGCAGGGTCCTACGAGCAGTACTTC. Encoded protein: CASSLMAGSYEQYF.

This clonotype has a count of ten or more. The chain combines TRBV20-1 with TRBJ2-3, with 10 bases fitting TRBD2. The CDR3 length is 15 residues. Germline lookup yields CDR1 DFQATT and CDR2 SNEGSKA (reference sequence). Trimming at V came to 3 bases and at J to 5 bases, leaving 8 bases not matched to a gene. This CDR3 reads CSASPAGGHGDTQYF. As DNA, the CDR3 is TGCAGTGCTAGTCCAGCGGGGGGGCATGGAGATACGCAGTATTTT.

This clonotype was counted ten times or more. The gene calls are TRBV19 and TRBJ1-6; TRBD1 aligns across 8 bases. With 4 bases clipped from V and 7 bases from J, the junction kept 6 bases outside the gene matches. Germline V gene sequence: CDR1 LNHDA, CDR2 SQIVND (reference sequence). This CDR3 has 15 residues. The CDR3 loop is CASSRRQGQNSPLHF. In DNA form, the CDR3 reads TGTGCCAGTAGTAGAAGACAGGGGCAGAATTCACCCCTCCACTTT.

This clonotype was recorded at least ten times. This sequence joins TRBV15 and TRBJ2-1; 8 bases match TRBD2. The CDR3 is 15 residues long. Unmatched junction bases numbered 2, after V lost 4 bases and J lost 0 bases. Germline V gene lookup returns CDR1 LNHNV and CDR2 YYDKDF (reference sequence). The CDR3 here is CATSMSGSSYNEQFF. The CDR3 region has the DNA TGTGCCACCAGCATGAGCGGGAGCTCCTACAATGAGCAGTTCTTC.

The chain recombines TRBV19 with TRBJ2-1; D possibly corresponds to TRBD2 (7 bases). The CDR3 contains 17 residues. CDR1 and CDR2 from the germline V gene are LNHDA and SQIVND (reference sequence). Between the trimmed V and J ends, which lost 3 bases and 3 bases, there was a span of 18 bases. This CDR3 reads CASSMTGGLRGYNEQFF. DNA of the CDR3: TGTGCCAGTAGTATGACGGGGGGCCTTCGGGGCTACAATGAGCAGTTCTTC.

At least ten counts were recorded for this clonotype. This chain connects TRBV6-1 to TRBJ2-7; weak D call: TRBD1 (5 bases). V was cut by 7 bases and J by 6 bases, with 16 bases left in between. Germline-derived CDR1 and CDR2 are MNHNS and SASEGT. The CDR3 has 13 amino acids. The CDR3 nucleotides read TGTGCCAGCAATACAGGCCGATATAGCGAGCAGTACTTC. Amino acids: CASNTGRYSEQYF.

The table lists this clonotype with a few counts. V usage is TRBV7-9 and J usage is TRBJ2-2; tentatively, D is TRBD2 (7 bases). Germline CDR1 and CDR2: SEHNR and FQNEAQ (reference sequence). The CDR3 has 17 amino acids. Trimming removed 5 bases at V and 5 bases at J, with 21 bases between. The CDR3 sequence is CASSLPTTGGRTGELFF. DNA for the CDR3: TGTGCCAGCAGCCTCCCCACGACGGGGGGCCGTACCGGGGAGCTGTTTTTT.

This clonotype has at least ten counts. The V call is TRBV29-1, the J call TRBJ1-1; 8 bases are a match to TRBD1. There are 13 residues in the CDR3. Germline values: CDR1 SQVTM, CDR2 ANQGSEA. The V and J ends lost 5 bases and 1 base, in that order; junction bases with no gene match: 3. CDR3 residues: CSVRGQGNTEAFF. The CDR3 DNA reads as TGCAGCGTTCGCGGACAGGGGAACACTGAAGCTTTCTTT.